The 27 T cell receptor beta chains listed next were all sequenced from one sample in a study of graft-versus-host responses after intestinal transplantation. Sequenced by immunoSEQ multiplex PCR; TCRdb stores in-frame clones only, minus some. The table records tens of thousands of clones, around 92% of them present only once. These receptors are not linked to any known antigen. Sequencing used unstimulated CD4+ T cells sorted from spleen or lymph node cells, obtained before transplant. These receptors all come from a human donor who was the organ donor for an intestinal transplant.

CDR3 DNA: TGTGCCTGGAGTGGGCTCTCTGGGGCCAACGTCCTGACTTTC. This gives the protein CAWSGLSGANVLTF. The rearrangement links TRBV30 to TRBJ2-6, with D hard to call. This CDR3 is 14 amino acids long. Trimming took off 1 base at V and 0 bases at J, with 4 bases between the two ends. The germline V gene encodes CDR1 GTSNPN and CDR2 SVGIG (reference sequence).

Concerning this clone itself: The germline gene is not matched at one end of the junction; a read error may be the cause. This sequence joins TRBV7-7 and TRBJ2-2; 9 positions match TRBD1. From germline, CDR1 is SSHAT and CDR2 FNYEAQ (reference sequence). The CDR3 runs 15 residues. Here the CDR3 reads CASSSDRGGTGELFF. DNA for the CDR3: TGTGCTAGCAGCTCCGACAGGGGGGGCACCGGGGAGCTGTTTTTT. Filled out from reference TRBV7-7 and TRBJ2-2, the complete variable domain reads GAGVSQSPRYKVTKRGQDVTLRCDPISSHATLYWYQQALGQGPEFLTYFNYEAQPDKSGLPSDRFSAERPEGSISTLTIQRTEQRDSAMYRCASSSDRGGTGELFFGEGSRLTVL.

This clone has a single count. DNA of the CDR3: TGTGCCAGCAGTTCGGGACAGATCTCTGGAAACACCATATATTTT. Protein product: CASSSGQISGNTIYF. This chain connects TRBV28 to TRBJ1-3, with 7 bases lining up with TRBD1. The germline V gene has CDR1 MDHEN and CDR2 SYDVKM. This CDR3 region has 15 residues. The V and J ends lost 4 bases and 0 bases, in that order; junction bases with no gene match: 3.

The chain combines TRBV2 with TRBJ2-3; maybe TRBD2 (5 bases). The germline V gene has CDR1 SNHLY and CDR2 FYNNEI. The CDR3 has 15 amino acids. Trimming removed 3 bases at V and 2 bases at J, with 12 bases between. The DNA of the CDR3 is TGTGCCAGCAGTGAGAGGGTCCCCCACACAGATACGCAGTATTTT. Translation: CASSERVPHTDTQYF.

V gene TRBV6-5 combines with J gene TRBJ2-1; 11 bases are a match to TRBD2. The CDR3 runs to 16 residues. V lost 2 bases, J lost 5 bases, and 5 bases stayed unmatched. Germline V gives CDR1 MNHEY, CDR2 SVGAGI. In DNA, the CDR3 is TGTGCCAGCAGTTACACCCTAGCGGGAGGAGACAATGAGCAGTTCTTC. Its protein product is CASSYTLAGGDNEQFF.

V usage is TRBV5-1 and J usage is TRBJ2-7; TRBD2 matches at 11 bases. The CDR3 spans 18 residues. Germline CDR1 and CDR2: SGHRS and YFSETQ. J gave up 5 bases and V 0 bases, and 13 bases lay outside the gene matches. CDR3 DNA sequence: TGCGCCAGCAGCTTGGGGCACCTAGCGGGAGGTTCCTTGGACGAGCAGTACTTC. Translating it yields CASSLGHLAGGSLDEQYF.

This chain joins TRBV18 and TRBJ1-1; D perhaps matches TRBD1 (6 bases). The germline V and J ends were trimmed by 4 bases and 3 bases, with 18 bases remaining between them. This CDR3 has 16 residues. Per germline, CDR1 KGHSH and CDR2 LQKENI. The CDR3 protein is CASSHGNRVADTEAFF. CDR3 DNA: TGTGCCAGCTCACACGGGAACAGGGTCGCGGACACTGAAGCTTTCTTT.

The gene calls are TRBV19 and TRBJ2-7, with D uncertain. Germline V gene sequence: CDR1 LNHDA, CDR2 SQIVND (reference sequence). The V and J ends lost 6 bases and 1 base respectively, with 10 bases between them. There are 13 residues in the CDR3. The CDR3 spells CASRRTASYEQYF. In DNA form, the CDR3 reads TGTGCCAGTAGAAGAACAGCTTCCTACGAGCAGTACTTC.

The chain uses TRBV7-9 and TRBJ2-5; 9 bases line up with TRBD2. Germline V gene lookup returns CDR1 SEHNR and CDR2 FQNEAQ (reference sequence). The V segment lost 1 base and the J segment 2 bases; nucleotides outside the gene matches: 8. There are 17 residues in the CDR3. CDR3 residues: CASSLVMVAGVQETQYF. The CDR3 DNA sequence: TGTGCCAGCAGCTTAGTCATGGTAGCGGGAGTTCAAGAGACCCAGTACTTC.

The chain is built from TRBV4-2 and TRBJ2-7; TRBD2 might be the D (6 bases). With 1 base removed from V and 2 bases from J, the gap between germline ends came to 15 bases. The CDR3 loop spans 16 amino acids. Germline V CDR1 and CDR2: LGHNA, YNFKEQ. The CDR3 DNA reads TGTGCCAGCAGCCAAGCTGGTGGCGGGGCCGCCTACGAGCAGTACTTC. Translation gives CASSQAGGGAAYEQYF.

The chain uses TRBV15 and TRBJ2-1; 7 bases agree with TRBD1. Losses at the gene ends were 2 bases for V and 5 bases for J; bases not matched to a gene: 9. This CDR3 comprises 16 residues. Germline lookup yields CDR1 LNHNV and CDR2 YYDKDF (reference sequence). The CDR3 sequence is CATSRFSGTDNNEQFF. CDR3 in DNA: TGTGCCACCAGCAGATTTTCCGGGACAGATAACAATGAGCAGTTCTTC.

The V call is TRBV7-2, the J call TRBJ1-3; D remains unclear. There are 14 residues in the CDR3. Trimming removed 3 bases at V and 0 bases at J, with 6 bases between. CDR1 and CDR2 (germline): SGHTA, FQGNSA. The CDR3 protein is CASSFRSSGNTIYF. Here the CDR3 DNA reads TGTGCCAGCAGCTTTCGGTCCTCTGGAAACACCATATATTTT.

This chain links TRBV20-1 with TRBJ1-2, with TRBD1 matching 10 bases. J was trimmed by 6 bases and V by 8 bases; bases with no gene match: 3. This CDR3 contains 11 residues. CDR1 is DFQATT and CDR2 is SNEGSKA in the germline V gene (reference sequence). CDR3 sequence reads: CSTTGGDGYTF. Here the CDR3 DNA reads TGCAGTACGACAGGGGGCGATGGCTACACCTTC.

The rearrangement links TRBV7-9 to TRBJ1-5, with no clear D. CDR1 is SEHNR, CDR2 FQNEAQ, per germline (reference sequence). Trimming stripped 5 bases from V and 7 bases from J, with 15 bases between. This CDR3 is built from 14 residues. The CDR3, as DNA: TGTGCCAGCAGCCCCGATTCGCGAGCCCAGCCCCAGCATTTT. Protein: CASSPDSRAQPQHF.

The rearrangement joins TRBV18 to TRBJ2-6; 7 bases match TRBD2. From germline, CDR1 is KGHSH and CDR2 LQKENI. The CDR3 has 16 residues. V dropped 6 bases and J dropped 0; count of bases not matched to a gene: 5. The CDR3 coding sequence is TGTGCCAGCTCCGGGGGAGGGAGCTCTGGGGCCAACGTCCTGACTTTC. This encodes CASSGGGSSGANVLTF.

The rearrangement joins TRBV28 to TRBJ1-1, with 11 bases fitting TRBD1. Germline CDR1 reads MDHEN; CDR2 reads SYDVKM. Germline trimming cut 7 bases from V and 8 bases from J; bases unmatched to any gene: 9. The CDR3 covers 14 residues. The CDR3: CASIPGQGASEAFF. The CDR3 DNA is TGTGCCAGCATCCCCGGACAGGGGGCGAGCGAAGCTTTCTTT. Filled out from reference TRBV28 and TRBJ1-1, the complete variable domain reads DVKVTQSSRYLVKRTGEKVFLECVQDMDHENMFWYRQDPGLGLRLIYFSYDVKMKEKGDIPEGYSVSREKKERFSLILESASTNQTSMYLCASIPGQGASEAFFGQGTRLTVV.

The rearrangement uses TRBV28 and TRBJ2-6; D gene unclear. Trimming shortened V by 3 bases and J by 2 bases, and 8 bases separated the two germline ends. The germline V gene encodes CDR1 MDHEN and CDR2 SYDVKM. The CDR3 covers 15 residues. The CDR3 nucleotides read TGTGCCAGCAGTTTTCTGGGCGCTGGGGCCAACGTCCTGACTTTC. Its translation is CASSFLGAGANVLTF.

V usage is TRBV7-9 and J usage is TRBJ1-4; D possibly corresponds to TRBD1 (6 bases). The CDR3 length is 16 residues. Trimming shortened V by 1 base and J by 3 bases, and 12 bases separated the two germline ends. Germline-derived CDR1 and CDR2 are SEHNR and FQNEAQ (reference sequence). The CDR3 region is CASSLGRQEPNEKLFF. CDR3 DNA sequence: TGTGCCAGCAGCTTAGGGAGACAGGAACCTAATGAAAAACTGTTTTTT.

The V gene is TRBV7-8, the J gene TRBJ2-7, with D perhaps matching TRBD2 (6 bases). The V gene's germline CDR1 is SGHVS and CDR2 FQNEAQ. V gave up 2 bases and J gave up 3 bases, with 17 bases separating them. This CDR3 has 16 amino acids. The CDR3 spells CASSLLSPGALYEQYF. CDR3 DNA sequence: TGTGCCAGCAGCTTATTGTCCCCGGGAGCGCTCTACGAGCAGTACTTC.

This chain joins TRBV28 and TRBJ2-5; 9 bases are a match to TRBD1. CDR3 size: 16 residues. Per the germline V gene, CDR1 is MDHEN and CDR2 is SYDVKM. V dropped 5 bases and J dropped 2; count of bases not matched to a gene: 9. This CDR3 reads CASSTTGTGKQETQYF. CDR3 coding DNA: TGTGCCAGCAGTACAACCGGGACAGGGAAACAAGAGACCCAGTACTTC.

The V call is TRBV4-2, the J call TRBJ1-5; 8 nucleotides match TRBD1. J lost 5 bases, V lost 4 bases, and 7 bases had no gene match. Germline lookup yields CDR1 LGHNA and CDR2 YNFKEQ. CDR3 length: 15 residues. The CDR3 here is CASSLSDRGHQPQHF. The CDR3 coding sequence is TGTGCCAGCAGCCTGTCCGACAGGGGCCATCAGCCCCAGCATTTT.

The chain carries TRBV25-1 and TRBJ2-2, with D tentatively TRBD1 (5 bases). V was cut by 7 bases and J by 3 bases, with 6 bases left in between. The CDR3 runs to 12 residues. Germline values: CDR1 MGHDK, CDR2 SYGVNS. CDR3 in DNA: TGTGCCAGCAAGGGGTACACCGGGGAGCTGTTTTTT. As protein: CASKGYTGELFF.

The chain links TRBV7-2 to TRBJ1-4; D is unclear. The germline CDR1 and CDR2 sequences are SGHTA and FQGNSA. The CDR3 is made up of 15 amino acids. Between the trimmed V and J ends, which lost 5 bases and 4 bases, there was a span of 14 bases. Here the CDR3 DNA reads TGTGCCAGCAGCCGACACCCCAGAGTTAATGAAAAACTGTTTTTT. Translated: CASSRHPRVNEKLFF.

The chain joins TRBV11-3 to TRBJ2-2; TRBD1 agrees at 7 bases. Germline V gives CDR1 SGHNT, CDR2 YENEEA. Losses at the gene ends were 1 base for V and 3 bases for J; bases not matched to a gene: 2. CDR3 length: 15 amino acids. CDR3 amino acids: CASSLGQGDTGELFF. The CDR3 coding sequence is TGTGCCAGCAGCTTAGGACAGGGTGACACCGGGGAGCTGTTTTTT.

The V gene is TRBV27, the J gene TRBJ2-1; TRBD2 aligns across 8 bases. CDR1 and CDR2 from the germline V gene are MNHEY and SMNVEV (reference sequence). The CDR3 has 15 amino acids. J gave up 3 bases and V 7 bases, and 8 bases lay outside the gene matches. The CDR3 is CASNREGLGYNEQFF. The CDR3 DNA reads TGTGCCAGCAACCGGGAGGGCTTAGGCTACAATGAGCAGTTCTTC.

The CDR3 DNA follows: TGTGCCACCACGCCCGGGACTAGCGGGAGAGGAGAGACCCAGTACTTC. Its protein product is CATTPGTSGRGETQYF. V gene TRBV11-2 combines with J gene TRBJ2-5; 14 bases line up with TRBD2. The germline V gene encodes CDR1 SGHAT and CDR2 FQNNGV. Unmatched junction bases numbered 11, after V lost 10 bases and J lost 4 bases. This CDR3 region has 16 residues.

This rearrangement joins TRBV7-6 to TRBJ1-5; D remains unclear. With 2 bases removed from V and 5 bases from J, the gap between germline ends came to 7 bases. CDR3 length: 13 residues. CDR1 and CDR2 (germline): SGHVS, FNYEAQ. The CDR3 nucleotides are TGTGCCAGCAGCTTATGGGGAGATCAGCCCCAGCATTTT. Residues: CASSLWGDQPQHF.